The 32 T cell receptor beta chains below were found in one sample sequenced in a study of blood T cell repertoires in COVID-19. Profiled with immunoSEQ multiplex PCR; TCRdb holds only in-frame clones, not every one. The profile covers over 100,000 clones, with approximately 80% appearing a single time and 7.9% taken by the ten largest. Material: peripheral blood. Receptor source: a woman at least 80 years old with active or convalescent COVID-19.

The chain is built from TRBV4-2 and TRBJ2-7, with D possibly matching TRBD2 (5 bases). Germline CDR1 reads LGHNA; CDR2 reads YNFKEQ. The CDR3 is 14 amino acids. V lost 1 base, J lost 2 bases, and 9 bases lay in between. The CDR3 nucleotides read TGTGCCAGCAGCCAAGTGGGGAGCACCTACGAGCAGTACTTC. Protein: CASSQVGSTYEQYF.

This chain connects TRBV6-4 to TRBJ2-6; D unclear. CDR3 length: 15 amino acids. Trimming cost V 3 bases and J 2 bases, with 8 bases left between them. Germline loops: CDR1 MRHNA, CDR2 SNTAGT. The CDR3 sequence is CASSEVAAGANVLTF. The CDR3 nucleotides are TGTGCCAGCAGTGAGGTGGCCGCTGGGGCCAACGTCCTGACTTTC.

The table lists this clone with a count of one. CDR3 sequence (DNA): TGTGCCAGCTCACCACGGACTAGCGGGGGCTACAATGAGCAGTTCTTC. It codes for CASSPRTSGGYNEQFF. The chain couples TRBV18 to TRBJ2-1; TRBD2 aligns across 13 bases. V gave up 1 base and J gave up 3 bases; unmatched junction bases: 0. Germline values: CDR1 KGHSH, CDR2 LQKENI. The CDR3 runs to 16 residues.

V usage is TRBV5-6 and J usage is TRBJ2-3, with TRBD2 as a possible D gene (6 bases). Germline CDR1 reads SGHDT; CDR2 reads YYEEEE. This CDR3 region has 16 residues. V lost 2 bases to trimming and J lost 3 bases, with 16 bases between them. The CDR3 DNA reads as TGTGCCAGCAGCTTAGCTCCGGGAGCGCGGACAGATACGCAGTATTTT. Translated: CASSLAPGARTDTQYF.

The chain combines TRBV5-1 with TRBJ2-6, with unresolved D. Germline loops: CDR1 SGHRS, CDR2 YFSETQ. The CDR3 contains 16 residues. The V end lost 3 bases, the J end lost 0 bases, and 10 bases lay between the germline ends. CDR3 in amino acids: CASSSSVGSGANVLTF. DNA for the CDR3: TGCGCCAGCAGCTCCAGCGTGGGCTCTGGGGCCAACGTCCTGACTTTC.

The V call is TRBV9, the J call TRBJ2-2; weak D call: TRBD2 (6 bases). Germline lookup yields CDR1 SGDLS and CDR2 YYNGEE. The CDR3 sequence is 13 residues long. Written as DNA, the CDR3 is TGTGCGTCCCTCGGGGGAAACACCGGGGAGCTGTTTTTT. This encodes CASLGGNTGELFF.

DNA of the CDR3: TGTGCCAGCAGTGATAGCGGGAGATACGAGCAGTACTTC. Encoded protein: CASSDSGRYEQYF. This chain links TRBV25-1 with TRBJ2-7; TRBD2 agrees at 9 bases. Germline V gene sequence: CDR1 MGHDK, CDR2 SYGVNS. The CDR3 runs 13 residues. J gave up 4 bases and V 3 bases, and 1 base lay outside the gene matches.

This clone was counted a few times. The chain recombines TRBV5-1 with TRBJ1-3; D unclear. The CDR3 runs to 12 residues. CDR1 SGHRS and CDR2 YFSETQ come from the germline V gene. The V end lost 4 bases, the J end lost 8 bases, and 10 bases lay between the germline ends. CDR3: CASSPPSDTIYF. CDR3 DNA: TGCGCCAGCAGCCCCCCGTCGGACACCATATATTTT.

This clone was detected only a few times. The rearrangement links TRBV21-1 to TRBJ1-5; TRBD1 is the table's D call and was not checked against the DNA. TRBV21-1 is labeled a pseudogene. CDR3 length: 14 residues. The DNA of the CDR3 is TGTGCCAGCAGATCCGGACAGGGGGGTCAGCCCCAGCATTTT. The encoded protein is CASRSGQGGQPQHF.

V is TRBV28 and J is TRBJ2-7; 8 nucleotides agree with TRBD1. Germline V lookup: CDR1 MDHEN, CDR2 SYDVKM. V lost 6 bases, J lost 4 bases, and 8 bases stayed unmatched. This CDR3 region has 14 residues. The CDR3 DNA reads TGTGCCAGCAGCTTCCAGGGGGCGCGGTACGAGCAGTACTTC. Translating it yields CASSFQGARYEQYF.

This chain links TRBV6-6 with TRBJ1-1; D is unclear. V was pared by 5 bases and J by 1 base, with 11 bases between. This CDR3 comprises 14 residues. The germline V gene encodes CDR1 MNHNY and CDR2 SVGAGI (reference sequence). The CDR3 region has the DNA TGTGCCAGCAGTCCCTCGCGGGAGAACACTGAAGCTTTCTTT. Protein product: CASSPSRENTEAFF.

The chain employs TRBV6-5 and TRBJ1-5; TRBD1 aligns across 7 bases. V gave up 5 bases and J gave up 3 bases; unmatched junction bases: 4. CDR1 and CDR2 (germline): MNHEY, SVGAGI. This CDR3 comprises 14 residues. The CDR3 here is CASSQTGTNQPQHF. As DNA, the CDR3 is TGTGCCAGCAGTCAGACAGGGACCAATCAGCCCCAGCATTTT.

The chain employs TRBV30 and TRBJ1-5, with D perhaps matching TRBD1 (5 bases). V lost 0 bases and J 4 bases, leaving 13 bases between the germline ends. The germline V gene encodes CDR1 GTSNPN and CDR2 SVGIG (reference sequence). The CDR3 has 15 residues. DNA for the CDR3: TGTGCCTGGAGTGTAGGGGAGGGAACAAATCAGCCCCAGCATTTT. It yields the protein CAWSVGEGTNQPQHF.

The CDR3: CASSLGSLQGRNEQYF. The CDR3 coding sequence is TGTGCCAGCAGCTTGGGGAGTTTACAGGGGAGAAACGAGCAGTACTTC. The J gene is TRBJ2-7, the V gene TRBV5-4; TRBD1 aligns across 7 bases. Germline CDR1 and CDR2: SGHNT and YYREEE (reference sequence). With V trimmed by 0 bases and J by 5 bases, 11 bases remained unmatched. The CDR3 is made up of 16 amino acids.

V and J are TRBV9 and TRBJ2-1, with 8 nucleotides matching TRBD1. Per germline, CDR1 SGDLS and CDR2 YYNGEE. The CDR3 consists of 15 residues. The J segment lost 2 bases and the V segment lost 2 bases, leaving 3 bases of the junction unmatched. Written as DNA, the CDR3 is TGTGCCAGCAGCGTTAACAGGGGGGCCTACAATGAGCAGTTCTTC. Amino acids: CASSVNRGAYNEQFF.

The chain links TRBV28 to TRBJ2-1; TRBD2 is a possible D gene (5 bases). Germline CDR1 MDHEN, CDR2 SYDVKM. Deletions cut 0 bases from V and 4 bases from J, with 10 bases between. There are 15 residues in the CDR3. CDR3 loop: CASSLWSGTYNEQFF. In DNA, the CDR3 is TGTGCCAGCAGTTTATGGAGCGGAACTTACAATGAGCAGTTCTTC.

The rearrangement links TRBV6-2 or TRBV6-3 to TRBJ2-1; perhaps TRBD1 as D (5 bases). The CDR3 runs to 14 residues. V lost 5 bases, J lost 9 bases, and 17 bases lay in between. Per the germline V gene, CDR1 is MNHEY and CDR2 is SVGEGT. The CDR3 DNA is TGTGCCAGCAGTAAAGGGGATAAGGTTGGTGAGCAGTTCTTC. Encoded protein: CASSKGDKVGEQFF.

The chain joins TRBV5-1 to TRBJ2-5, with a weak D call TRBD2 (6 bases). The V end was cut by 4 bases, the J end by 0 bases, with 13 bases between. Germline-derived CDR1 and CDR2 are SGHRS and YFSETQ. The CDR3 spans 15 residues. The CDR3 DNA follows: TGCGCCAGCAGCCGACTAGATATGTACCAAGAGACCCAGTACTTC. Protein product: CASSRLDMYQETQYF.

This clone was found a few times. The DNA of the CDR3 is TGTGCCAGCTCACCCGGGACAGGGAATCAGCCCCAGCATTTT. Protein product: CASSPGTGNQPQHF. The chain couples TRBV18 to TRBJ1-5, with TRBD1 matching 9 bases. V shed 3 bases, J shed 4 bases, and the junction held 1 base outside the gene matches. This CDR3 comprises 14 residues. The germline V gene encodes CDR1 KGHSH and CDR2 LQKENI.

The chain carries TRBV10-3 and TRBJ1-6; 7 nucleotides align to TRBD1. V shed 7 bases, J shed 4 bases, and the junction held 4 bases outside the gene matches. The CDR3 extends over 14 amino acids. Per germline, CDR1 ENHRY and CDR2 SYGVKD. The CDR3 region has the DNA TGTGCCATCACCCCGGGACAGTATAATTCACCCCTCCACTTT. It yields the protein CAITPGQYNSPLHF.

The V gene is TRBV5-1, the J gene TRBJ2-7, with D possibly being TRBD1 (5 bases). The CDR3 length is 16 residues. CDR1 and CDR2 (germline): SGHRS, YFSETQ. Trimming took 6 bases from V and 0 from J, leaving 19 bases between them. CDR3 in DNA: TGCGCCAGCACCATCCCCGAGGCAGGGCCCTCCTACGAGCAGTACTTC. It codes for CASTIPEAGPSYEQYF.

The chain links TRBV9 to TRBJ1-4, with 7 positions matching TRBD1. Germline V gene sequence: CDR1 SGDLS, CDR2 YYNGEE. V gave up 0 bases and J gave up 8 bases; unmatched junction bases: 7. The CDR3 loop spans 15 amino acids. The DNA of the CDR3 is TGTGCCAGCAGCGTAGGAGGGGGCCTTGGGGAAAAACTGTTTTTT. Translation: CASSVGGGLGEKLFF.

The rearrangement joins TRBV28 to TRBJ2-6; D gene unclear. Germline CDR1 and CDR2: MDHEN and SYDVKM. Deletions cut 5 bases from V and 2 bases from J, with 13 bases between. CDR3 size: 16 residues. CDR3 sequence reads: CASSGAFITGANVLTF. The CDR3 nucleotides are TGTGCCAGCAGTGGAGCCTTTATCACTGGGGCCAACGTCCTGACTTTC.

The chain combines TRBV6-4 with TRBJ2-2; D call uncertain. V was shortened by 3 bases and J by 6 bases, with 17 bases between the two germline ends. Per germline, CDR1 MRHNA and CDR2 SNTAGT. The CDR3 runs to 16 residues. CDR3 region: CASSEGARIIPGELFF. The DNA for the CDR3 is TGTGCCAGCAGTGAAGGAGCGAGGATAATCCCCGGGGAGCTGTTTTTT.

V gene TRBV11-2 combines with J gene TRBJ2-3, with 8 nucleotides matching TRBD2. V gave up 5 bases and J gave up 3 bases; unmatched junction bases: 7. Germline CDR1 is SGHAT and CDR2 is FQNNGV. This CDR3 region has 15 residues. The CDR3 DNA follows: TGTGCCAGCAGCCGGATAGCGGGGAAAACAGATACGCAGTATTTT. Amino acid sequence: CASSRIAGKTDTQYF.

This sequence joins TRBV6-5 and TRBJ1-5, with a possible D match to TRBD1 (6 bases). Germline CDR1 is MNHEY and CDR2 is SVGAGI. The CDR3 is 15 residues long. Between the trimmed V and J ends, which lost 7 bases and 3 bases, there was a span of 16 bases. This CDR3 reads CASTPQGMNNQPQHF. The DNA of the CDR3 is TGTGCCAGCACTCCACAGGGTATGAACAATCAGCCCCAGCATTTT.

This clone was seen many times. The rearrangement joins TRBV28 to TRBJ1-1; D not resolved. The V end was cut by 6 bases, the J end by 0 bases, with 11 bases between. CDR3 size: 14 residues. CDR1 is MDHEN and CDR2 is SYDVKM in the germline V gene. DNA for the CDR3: TGTGCCAGCAGGATACAGTTAATGAACACTGAAGCTTTCTTT. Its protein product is CASRIQLMNTEAFF.

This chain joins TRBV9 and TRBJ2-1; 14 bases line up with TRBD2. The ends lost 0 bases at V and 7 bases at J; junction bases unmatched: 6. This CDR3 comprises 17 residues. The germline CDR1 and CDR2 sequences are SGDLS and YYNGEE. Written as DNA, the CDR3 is TGTGCCAGCAGCGTAGGAGGACTAGCGGGAGGATGGAATGAGCAGTTCTTC. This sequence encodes CASSVGGLAGGWNEQFF.

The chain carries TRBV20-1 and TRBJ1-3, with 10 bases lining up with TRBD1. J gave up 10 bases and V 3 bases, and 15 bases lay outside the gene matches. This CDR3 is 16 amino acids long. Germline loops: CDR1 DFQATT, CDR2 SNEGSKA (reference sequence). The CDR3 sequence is CSASGWGTGAGGTIYF. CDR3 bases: TGCAGTGCTAGTGGCTGGGGGACAGGGGCCGGAGGTACCATATATTTT.

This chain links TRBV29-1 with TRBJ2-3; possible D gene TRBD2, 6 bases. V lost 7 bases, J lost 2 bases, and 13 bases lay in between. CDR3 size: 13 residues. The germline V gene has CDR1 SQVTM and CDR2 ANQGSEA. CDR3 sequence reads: CSEMGGSTDTQYF. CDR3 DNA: TGCAGCGAAATGGGGGGTTCCACAGATACGCAGTATTTT.

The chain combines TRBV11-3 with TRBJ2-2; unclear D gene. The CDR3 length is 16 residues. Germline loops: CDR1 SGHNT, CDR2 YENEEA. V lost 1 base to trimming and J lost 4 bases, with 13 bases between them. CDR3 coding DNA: TGTGCCAGCAGCTTAGGTCGGTGGGCCGGCACCGGGGAGCTGTTTTTT. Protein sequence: CASSLGRWAGTGELFF.

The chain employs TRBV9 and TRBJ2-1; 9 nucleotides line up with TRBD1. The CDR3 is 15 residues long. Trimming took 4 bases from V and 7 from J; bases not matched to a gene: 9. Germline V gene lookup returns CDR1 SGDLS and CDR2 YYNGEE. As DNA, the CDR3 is TGTGCCAGCAGCCCTCAGGGACAGGGATTTAATGAGCAGTTCTTC. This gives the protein CASSPQGQGFNEQFF.